The clone carrying this T cell receptor beta chain was counted once. No antigen is known for it. The sample is drawn from a study of T cells in pancreatic ductal adenocarcinoma. Sequenced by immunoSEQ multiplex PCR; TCRdb stores in-frame clones only, minus some. The profile shows roughly 100,000 clones, about 95% of them singletons. The selected patients with pancreatic ductal adenocarcinoma had surgery but no neoadjuvant therapy. Study results and caveats: No significant tumor-blood clonality difference; means were about 0.11 and 0.072. Tumor samples had fewer productive templates and approximately 8-fold fewer unique clonotypes than blood. Results skew toward the minority of patients with early-stage disease. Comparisons of tumor and blood clonality may show falsely lower tumor diversity.

The germline V gene has CDR1 GTSNPN and CDR2 SVGIG (reference sequence). The CDR3 contains 12 residues. V trimming: 5 bases; J trimming: 5 bases; junction bases outside the gene matches: 5. The sequenced sample was PBMCs. The TCR was taken from a human donor with pancreatic ductal adenocarcinoma. The chain joins TRBV30 to TRBJ2-5; TRBD2 matches at 7 bases. CDR3 DNA: TGTGCCTGGGCGAGCGGGGAGGAGACCCAGTACTTC. It yields the protein CAWASGEETQYF.